A selection of T cell receptor beta chains follows, all from one sample in a study of blood T cells in healthy people across ages. TCRdb independently ran MiXCR on the 5' RACE reads; one entry per CDR3 protein. The sample contains 600,000 to 650,000 distinct CDR3 sequences, 45% to 65% of which appear only once. What was sequenced was blood. These receptors came from a man aged 55 to 70 in good health. Both conserved end residues are part of each CDR3. The order of the fields is clone size, J gene, D gene, V gene, CDR3 DNA, CDR3 protein. The D gene is left open where the match is weak. Rows give clone size only sometimes, using once, few, many, or a class for an expanded clone.

clone_size: .; j_call: TRBJ2-5; d_call: .; v_call: TRBV6-5; cdr3_nt: TGTGCCAGCAGTTACGGAGGAGGAGGGGAGACCCAGTACTTC; cdr3_aa: CASSYGGGGETQYF
clone_size: once; j_call: TRBJ2-1; d_call: TRBD2; v_call: TRBV20-1; cdr3_nt: TGCAGTGCTAGATTCGGGACTAGGAGGAGCTCCTACAATGAGCAGTTCTTC; cdr3_aa: CSARFGTRRSSYNEQFF
clone_size: .; j_call: TRBJ2-5; d_call: .; v_call: TRBV6-5; cdr3_nt: TGTGCCAGCAGTTCGAGGAACCAAGAGACCCAGTACTTC; cdr3_aa: CASSSRNQETQYF
clone_size: .; j_call: TRBJ1-5; d_call: .; v_call: TRBV27; cdr3_nt: TGTGCCAGCAGTGCAGGGACGGGAAATAGCAATCAGCCCCAGCATTTT; cdr3_aa: CASSAGTGNSNQPQHF
clone_size: .; j_call: TRBJ2-3; d_call: TRBD1; v_call: TRBV20-1; cdr3_nt: TGCAGTAAGGTGGGGGCAGGGGGCTCCGCAGATACGCAGTATTTT; cdr3_aa: CSKVGAGGSADTQYF
clone_size: few; j_call: TRBJ2-3; d_call: .; v_call: TRBV6-1; cdr3_nt: TGTGCCAGCAGTGAGAGACTCAGGGTCGGAGATACGCAGTATTTT; cdr3_aa: CASSERLRVGDTQYF
clone_size: .; j_call: TRBJ2-1; d_call: TRBD1; v_call: TRBV4-1; cdr3_nt: TGCGCCAGCAGCCACCGAATTGGACCTAGTAGGACAGGGGGTCCCAATGAGCAGTTCTTC; cdr3_aa: CASSHRIGPSRTGGPNEQFF
clone_size: .; j_call: TRBJ2-3; d_call: TRBD2; v_call: TRBV20-1; cdr3_nt: TGCAGTGCTACGCGGGAAGGGCGGGGGGCCAGAGATACGCAGTATTTT; cdr3_aa: CSATREGRGARDTQYF
clone_size: .; j_call: TRBJ1-6; d_call: .; v_call: TRBV3-1; cdr3_nt: TGTGCCAGCAGCCCGAGGGGTTATAATTCACCCCTCCACTTT; cdr3_aa: CASSPRGYNSPLHF
clone_size: .; j_call: TRBJ2-5; d_call: TRBD1; v_call: TRBV5-1; cdr3_nt: TGCGCCAGCAGCGAAGCAGGGGGCGGAGAGACCCAGTACTTC; cdr3_aa: CASSEAGGGETQYF
clone_size: .; j_call: TRBJ2-1; d_call: .; v_call: TRBV29-1; cdr3_nt: TGCAGCACCGGGGGTCTAGCGGAGCAGTTCTTC; cdr3_aa: CSTGGLAEQFF
clone_size: .; j_call: TRBJ2-5; d_call: .; v_call: TRBV9; cdr3_nt: TGTGCCAGCAGCGTAGCTGACGGGCGAGGCTGGCAAGAGACCCAGTACTTC; cdr3_aa: CASSVADGRGWQETQYF
clone_size: .; j_call: TRBJ2-2; d_call: TRBD1; v_call: TRBV7-9; cdr3_nt: TGTGCCAGCACCCCGCAGAAGGGACAGGGGGCCGCCGGGGAGCTGTTTTTT; cdr3_aa: CASTPQKGQGAAGELFF
clone_size: .; j_call: TRBJ2-5; d_call: TRBD1; v_call: TRBV7-9; cdr3_nt: TGTGCCAGCAGCCCCGGACAGGGGGTTATGTGGGAGACCCAGTACTTC; cdr3_aa: CASSPGQGVMWETQYF
clone_size: .; j_call: TRBJ2-7; d_call: .; v_call: TRBV28; cdr3_nt: TGTGCCAGTCAGGCGCCGTCTACGATCGAGCAGTACTTC; cdr3_aa: CASQAPSTIEQYF
clone_size: .; j_call: TRBJ2-7; d_call: TRBD1; v_call: TRBV3-1; cdr3_nt: TGTGCCAGCAGCCACGGGACAGGGGCCTACGAGCAGTACTTC; cdr3_aa: CASSHGTGAYEQYF
clone_size: once; j_call: TRBJ1-2; d_call: .; v_call: TRBV7-9; cdr3_nt: TGTGCCAGCAGCTTTGAAGGCTCAAACTATGGCTACACCTTC; cdr3_aa: CASSFEGSNYGYTF
clone_size: many; j_call: TRBJ2-5; d_call: .; v_call: TRBV5-6; cdr3_nt: TGTGCCTTCTCCCGCGCCGGGTCCAAAGAGACCCAGTACTTC; cdr3_aa: CAFSRAGSKETQYF
clone_size: few; j_call: TRBJ2-6; d_call: .; v_call: TRBV24-1; cdr3_nt: TGTGCCACCAGTGATTCCCTTGGGACCGGGGCCAACGTCCTGACTTTC; cdr3_aa: CATSDSLGTGANVLTF
clone_size: .; j_call: TRBJ1-6; d_call: TRBD1; v_call: TRBV7-6; cdr3_nt: TGTGCCAGCAGCACTACCGGGACAGCAAATTCACCCCTCCACTTT; cdr3_aa: CASSTTGTANSPLHF
clone_size: .; j_call: TRBJ2-5; d_call: TRBD2; v_call: TRBV20-1; cdr3_nt: TGCAGTGCTAGAGATCCGACTAGCGCTCAAGAGACCCAGTACTTC; cdr3_aa: CSARDPTSAQETQYF
clone_size: few; j_call: TRBJ1-2; d_call: .; v_call: TRBV6-5; cdr3_nt: TGTGCCAGCAGCGGCGACCCGCGACCCTATGGCTACACCTTC; cdr3_aa: CASSGDPRPYGYTF
clone_size: .; j_call: TRBJ2-5; d_call: .; v_call: TRBV6-1; cdr3_nt: TGTGCCAGCAGGCAGATCCAAGAGACCCAGTACTTC; cdr3_aa: CASRQIQETQYF
clone_size: .; j_call: TRBJ2-5; d_call: .; v_call: TRBV11-2; cdr3_nt: TGTGCCAGCAGCCCGGCACAGGGCCTTCAGACCCAGTACTTC; cdr3_aa: CASSPAQGLQTQYF
clone_size: .; j_call: TRBJ1-1; d_call: .; v_call: TRBV7-8; cdr3_nt: TGTGCCAGCAGCTCGGCGAGGGAGAACACTGAAGCTTTCTTT; cdr3_aa: CASSSARENTEAFF
clone_size: .; j_call: TRBJ1-6; d_call: .; v_call: TRBV5-1; cdr3_nt: TGCGCCAGCAGCTTGGGGCCTGGGATAGGGAATTCTTCACCCCTCCACTTT; cdr3_aa: CASSLGPGIGNSSPLHF
clone_size: .; j_call: TRBJ2-1; d_call: TRBD1; v_call: TRBV5-1; cdr3_nt: TGCGCCAGCAGCCCGAGGGACAGGGGGCGCTGGAATGAGCAGTTCTTC; cdr3_aa: CASSPRDRGRWNEQFF
clone_size: .; j_call: TRBJ2-7; d_call: .; v_call: TRBV3-1; cdr3_nt: TGTGCCAGCAGTCCCGACGGATCCTCCTACAATGAGCAGTACTTC; cdr3_aa: CASSPDGSSYNEQYF
clone_size: .; j_call: TRBJ1-1; d_call: .; v_call: TRBV27; cdr3_nt: TGTGCCAGCCCCTCATCGGTTTACCTGGGAAACACTGAAGCTTTCTTT; cdr3_aa: CASPSSVYLGNTEAFF
clone_size: few; j_call: TRBJ2-1; d_call: TRBD2; v_call: TRBV2; cdr3_nt: TGTGCCAGCATGCCGACTAGCGGGGGAAATGAGCAGTTCTTC; cdr3_aa: CASMPTSGGNEQFF
clone_size: .; j_call: TRBJ2-7; d_call: .; v_call: TRBV27; cdr3_nt: TGTGCCAGCAGTCCTGTGGGGGACAACCACTACGAGCAGTACTTC; cdr3_aa: CASSPVGDNHYEQYF
clone_size: once; j_call: TRBJ2-5; d_call: TRBD1; v_call: TRBV7-2; cdr3_nt: TGTGCCAGCAGCTCGACAGGGTGGTTGGGGACCCAGTACTTC; cdr3_aa: CASSSTGWLGTQYF
clone_size: .; j_call: TRBJ2-1; d_call: TRBD2; v_call: TRBV2; cdr3_nt: TGTGCCACCAGCGGGGACGCCTACAATGAGCAGTTCTTC; cdr3_aa: CATSGDAYNEQFF
clone_size: .; j_call: TRBJ2-5; d_call: TRBD2; v_call: TRBV11-2; cdr3_nt: TGTGCCAGCAGGACTAGCGGAAAAGAGTGGTTCCACCAAGAGACCCAGTACTTC; cdr3_aa: CASRTSGKEWFHQETQYF
clone_size: once; j_call: TRBJ2-5; d_call: .; v_call: TRBV5-1; cdr3_nt: TGCGCCACCTCGCCGGGCACAAACCAAGAGACCCAGTACTTC; cdr3_aa: CATSPGTNQETQYF
clone_size: .; j_call: TRBJ2-2; d_call: TRBD1; v_call: TRBV7-2; cdr3_nt: TGTGCCAGCAGTAGACAGGGTGTCAGGACCGGGGAGCTGTTTTTT; cdr3_aa: CASSRQGVRTGELFF